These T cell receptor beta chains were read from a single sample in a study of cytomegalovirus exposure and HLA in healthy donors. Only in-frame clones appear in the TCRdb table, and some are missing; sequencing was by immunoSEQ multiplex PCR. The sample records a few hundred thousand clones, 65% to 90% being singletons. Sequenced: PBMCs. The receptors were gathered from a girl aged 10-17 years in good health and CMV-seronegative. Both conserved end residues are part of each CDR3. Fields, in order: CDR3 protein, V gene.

CDR3 protein: CASSSLAAGNEQFF; V gene: TRBV28
CDR3 protein: CSVEDPVTETGGYTF; V gene: TRBV29-1
CDR3 protein: CASTASQGQGYQKLFF; V gene: TRBV2
CDR3 protein: CASSSQSGSNTGELFF; V gene: TRBV5-1
CDR3 protein: CASSLGLAGNINEQFF; V gene: TRBV11-2
CDR3 protein: CASREAYQPGNEQFF; V gene: TRBV6-1
CDR3 protein: CASRGDRNYGYTF; V gene: TRBV28
CDR3 protein: CSVGGTDPNQPQHF; V gene: TRBV29-1
CDR3 protein: CASSPLRGRDEQFF; V gene: TRBV18
CDR3 protein: CASSQDRGIQPQHF; V gene: TRBV4-2